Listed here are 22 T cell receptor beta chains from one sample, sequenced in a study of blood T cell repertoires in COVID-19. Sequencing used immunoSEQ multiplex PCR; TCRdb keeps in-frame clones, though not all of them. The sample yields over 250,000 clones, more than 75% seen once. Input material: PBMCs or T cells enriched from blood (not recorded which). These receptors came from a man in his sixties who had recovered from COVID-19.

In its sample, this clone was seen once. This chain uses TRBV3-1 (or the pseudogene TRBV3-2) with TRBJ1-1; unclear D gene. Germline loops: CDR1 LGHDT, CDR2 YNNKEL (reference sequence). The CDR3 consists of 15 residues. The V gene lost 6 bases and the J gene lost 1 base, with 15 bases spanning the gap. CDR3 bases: TGTGCCAGCAGGCAACGTCATGGCCCGAACACTGAAGCTTTCTTT. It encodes CASRQRHGPNTEAFF.

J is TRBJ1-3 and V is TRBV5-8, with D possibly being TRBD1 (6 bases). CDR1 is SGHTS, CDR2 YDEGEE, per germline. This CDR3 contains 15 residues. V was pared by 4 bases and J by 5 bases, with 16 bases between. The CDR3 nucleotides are TGTGCCAGCAGCCCGATCGGACAGCAGAGAAACACCATATATTTT. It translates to CASSPIGQQRNTIYF.

For the CDR3, the DNA is TGTGCCAGCAGCTGGACAGGGGGTCAATCACCCCTCCACTTT. It yields the protein CASSWTGGQSPLHF. The chain employs TRBV7-3 and TRBJ1-6, with 10 bases fitting TRBD1. V was pared by 4 bases and J by 10 bases, with 4 bases of the junction left unmatched. The germline V gene has CDR1 SGHTA and CDR2 FQGTGA. The CDR3 length is 14 residues.

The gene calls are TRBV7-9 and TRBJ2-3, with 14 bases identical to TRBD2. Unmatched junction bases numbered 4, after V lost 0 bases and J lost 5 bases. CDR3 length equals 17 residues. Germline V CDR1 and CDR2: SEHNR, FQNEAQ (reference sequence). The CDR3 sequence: CASSLAGTSGSRDTQYF. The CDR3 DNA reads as TGTGCCAGCAGCTTAGCCGGGACTAGCGGGAGCCGAGATACGCAGTATTTT. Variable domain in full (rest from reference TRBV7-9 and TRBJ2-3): DTGVSQNPRHKITKRGQNVTFRCDPISEHNRLYWYRQTLGQGPEFLTYFQNEAQLEKSRLLSDRFSAERPKGSFSTLEIQRTEQGDSAMYLCASSLAGTSGSRDTQYFGPGTRLTVL.

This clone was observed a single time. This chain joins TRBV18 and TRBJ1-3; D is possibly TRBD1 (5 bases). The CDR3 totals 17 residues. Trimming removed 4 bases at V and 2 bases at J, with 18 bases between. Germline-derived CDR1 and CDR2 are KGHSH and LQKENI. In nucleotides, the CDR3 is TGTGCCAGCTCACGATCTCAGGGATCTCGAGCTGGAAACACCATATATTTT. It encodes CASSRSQGSRAGNTIYF. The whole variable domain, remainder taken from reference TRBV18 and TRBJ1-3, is NAGVMQNPRHLVRRRGQEARLRCSPMKGHSHVYWYRQLPEEGLKFMVYLQKENIIDESGMPKERFSAEFPKEGPSILRIQQVVRGDSAAYFCASSRSQGSRAGNTIYFGEGSWLTVV.

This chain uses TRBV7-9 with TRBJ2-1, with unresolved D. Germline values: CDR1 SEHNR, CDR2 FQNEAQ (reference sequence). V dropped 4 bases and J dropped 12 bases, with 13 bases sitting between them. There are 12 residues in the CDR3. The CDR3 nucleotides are TGTGCCAGCAGCTCGGGTTTCAGCGTGCAGTTCTTC. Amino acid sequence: CASSSGFSVQFF.

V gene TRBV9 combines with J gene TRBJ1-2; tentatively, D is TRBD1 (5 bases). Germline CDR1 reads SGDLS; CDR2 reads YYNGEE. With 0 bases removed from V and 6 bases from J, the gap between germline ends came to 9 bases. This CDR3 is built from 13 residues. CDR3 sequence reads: CASSVVTGNGYTF. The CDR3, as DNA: TGTGCCAGCAGCGTAGTCACAGGAAATGGCTACACCTTC.

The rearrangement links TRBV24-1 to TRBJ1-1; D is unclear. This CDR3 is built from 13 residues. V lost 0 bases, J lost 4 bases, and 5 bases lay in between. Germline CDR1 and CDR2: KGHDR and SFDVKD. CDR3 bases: TGTGCCACCAGTGATTTGGGGAGCACTGAAGCTTTCTTT. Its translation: CATSDLGSTEAFF.

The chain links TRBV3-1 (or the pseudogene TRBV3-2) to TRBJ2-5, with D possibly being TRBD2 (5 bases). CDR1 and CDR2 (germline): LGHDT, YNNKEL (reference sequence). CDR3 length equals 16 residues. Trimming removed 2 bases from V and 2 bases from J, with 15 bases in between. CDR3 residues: CASSQYLGSDQETQYF. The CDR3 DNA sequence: TGTGCCAGCAGCCAATACTTGGGGAGTGATCAAGAGACCCAGTACTTC.

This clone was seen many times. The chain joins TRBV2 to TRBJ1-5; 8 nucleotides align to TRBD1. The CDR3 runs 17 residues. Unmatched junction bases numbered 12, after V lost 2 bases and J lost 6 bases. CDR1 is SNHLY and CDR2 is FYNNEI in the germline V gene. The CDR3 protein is CASSEREVGTGSQPQHF. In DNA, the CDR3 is TGTGCCAGCAGTGAACGGGAGGTTGGGACAGGCAGTCAGCCCCAGCATTTT. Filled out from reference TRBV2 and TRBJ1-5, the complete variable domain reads EPEVTQTPSHQVTQMGQEVILRCVPISNHLYFYWYRQILGQKVEFLVSFYNNEISEKSEIFDDQFSVERPDGSNFTLKIRSTKLEDSAMYFCASSEREVGTGSQPQHFGDGTRLSIL.

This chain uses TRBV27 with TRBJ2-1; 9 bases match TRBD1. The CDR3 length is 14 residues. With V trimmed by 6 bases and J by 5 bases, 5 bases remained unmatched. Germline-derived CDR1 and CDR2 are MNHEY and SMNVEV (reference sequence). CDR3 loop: CASSRDRVDNEQFF. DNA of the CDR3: TGTGCCAGCAGCAGGGACAGGGTCGACAATGAGCAGTTCTTC.

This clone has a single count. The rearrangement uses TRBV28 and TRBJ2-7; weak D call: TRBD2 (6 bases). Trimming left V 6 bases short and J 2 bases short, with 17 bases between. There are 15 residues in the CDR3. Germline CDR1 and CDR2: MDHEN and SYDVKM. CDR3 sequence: CASSLTGTVAYEQYF. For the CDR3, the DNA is TGTGCCAGCAGCCTAACCGGGACTGTAGCCTACGAGCAGTACTTC.

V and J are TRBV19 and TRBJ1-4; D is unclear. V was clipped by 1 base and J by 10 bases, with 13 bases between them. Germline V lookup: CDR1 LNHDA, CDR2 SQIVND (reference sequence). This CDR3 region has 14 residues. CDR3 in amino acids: CASSIGGERRKLFF. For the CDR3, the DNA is TGTGCCAGTAGTATAGGGGGAGAGCGTCGAAAACTGTTTTTT.

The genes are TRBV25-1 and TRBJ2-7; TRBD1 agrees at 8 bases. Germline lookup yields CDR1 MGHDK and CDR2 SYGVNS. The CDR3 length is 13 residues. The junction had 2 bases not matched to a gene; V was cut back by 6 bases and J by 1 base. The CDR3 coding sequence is TGTGCCAGCAGACAGGGGGGTTCCTACGAGCAGTACTTC. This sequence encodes CASRQGGSYEQYF.

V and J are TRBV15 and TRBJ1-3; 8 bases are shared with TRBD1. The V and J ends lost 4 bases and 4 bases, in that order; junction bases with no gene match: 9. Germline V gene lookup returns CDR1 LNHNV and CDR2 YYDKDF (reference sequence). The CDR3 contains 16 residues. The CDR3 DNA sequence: TGTGCCACCAGCAAGGGACAGGCTACACTCGGAAACACCATATATTTT. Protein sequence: CATSKGQATLGNTIYF.

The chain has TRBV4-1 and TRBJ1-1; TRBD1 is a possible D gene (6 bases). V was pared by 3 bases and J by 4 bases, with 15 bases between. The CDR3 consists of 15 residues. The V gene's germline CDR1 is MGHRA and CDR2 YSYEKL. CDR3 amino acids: CASSHDTGRPTEAFF. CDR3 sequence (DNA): TGCGCCAGCAGCCACGATACAGGGAGACCCACTGAAGCTTTCTTT.

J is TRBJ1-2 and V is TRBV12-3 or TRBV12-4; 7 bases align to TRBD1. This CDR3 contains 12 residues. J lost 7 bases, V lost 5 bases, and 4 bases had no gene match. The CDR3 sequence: CASSQGGFGYTF. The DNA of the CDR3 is TGTGCCAGCAGTCAGGGGGGATTTGGCTACACCTTC.

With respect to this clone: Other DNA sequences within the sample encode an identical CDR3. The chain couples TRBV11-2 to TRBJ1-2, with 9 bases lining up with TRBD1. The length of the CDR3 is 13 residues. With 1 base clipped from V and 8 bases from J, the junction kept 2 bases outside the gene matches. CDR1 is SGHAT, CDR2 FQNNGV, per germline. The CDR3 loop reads CASSLGTGDGYTF. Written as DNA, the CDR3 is TGTGCCAGCAGCTTAGGGACAGGGGACGGCTACACCTTC.

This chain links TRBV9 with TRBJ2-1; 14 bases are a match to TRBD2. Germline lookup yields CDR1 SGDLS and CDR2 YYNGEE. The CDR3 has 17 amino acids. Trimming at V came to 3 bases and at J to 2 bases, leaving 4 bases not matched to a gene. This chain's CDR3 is CASSARLAGGTYNEQFF. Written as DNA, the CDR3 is TGTGCCAGCAGCGCCCGACTAGCGGGAGGGACCTACAATGAGCAGTTCTTC.

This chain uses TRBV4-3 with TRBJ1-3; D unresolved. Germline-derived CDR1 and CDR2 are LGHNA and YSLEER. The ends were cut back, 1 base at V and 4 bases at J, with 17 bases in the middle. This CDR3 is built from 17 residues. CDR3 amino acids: CASSQGSAGSIGNTIYF. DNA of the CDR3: TGCGCCAGCAGCCAAGGATCGGCGGGGTCTATCGGAAACACCATATATTTT.

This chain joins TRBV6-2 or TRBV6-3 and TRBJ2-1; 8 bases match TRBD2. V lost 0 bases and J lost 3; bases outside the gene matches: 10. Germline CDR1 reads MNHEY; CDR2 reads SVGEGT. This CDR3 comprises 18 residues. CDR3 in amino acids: CASSYSLWAGGHYNEQFF. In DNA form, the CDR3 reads TGTGCCAGCAGTTACTCTCTCTGGGCGGGGGGACACTACAATGAGCAGTTCTTC.

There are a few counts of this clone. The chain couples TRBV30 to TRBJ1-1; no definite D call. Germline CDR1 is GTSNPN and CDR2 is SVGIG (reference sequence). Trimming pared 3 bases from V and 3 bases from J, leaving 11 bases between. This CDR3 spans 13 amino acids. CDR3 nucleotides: TGTGCCTGGAGGAGAGGTCCAGACACTGAAGCTTTCTTT. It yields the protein CAWRRGPDTEAFF.